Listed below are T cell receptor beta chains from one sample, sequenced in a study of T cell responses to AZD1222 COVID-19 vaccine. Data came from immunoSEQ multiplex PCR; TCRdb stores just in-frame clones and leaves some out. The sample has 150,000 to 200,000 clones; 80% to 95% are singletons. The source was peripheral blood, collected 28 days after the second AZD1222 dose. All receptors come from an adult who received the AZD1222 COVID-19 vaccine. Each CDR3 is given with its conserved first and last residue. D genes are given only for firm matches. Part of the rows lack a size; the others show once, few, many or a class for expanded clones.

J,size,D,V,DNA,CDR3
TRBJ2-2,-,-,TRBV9,TGTGCCAGCAGCGTAGTGGCTTACACCGGGGAGCTGTTTTTT,CASSVVAYTGELFF
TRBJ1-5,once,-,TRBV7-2,TGTGCCAGCAGCTTAAGGGCACCCGATGGGGTGTACAATCAGCCCCAGCATTTT,CASSLRAPDGVYNQPQHF
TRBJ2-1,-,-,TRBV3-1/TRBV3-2,TGTGCCAGCAGCCAAGATCCGGGACGGCTCGTAGGGCAGTTCTTC,CASSQDPGRLVGQFF
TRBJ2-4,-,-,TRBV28,TGTGCCAGCACTCGGGCCAAAAACATTCAGTACTTC,CASTRAKNIQYF
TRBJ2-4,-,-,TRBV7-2,TGTGCCAGCAGCCGGTCAGCAAACATTCAGTACTTC,CASSRSANIQYF
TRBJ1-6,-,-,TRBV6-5,TGTGCCAGCAGGCAGGTGTTGAATTCACCCCTCCACTTT,CASRQVLNSPLHF
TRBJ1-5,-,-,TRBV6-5,TGTGCCAGCAGTTACTCCCGGATTGGCAATCAGCCCCAGCATTTT,CASSYSRIGNQPQHF
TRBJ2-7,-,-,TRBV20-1,TGCAGTGCTAGAGTGGGCGAGCAGTACTTC,CSARVGEQYF
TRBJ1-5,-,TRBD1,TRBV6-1,TGTGCCAGCAGTGACTATCTGGACAGGGGGAACCAGCCCCAGCATTTT,CASSDYLDRGNQPQHF
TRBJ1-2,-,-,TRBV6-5,TGTGCCAGCAGTTACTCGAGGTTGGCGGCGGGAAGTGGCTACACCTTC,CASSYSRLAAGSGYTF
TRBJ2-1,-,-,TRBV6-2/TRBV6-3,TGTGCCAGCAGCATCGGTGCGGGAGAGCAGTTCTTC,CASSIGAGEQFF
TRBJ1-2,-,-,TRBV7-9,TGTGCCAGCAGCTTAGCAGGGATTTACCTGGGGGGCTACACCTTC,CASSLAGIYLGGYTF
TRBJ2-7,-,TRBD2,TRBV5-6,TGTGCCAGCAGCTTGGGACTAGCGTACAATACCTACGAGCAGTACTTC,CASSLGLAYNTYEQYF
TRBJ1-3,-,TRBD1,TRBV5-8,TGTGCCAGCAGCTTAGGACAGGCTGGAAACACCATATATTTT,CASSLGQAGNTIYF
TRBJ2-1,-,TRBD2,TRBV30,TGTGCCGGGACCGGGACTAGCGGATACAATGAGCAGTTCTTC,CAGTGTSGYNEQFF
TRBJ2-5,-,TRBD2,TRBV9,TGTGCCAGCAGCGGACTAGCGGGAGGGCCGCGGGAGACCCAGTACTTC,CASSGLAGGPRETQYF
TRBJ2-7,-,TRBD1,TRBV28,TGTGCCAGCAGCGACCCGACAGGGGTCAACTACGAGCAGTACTTC,CASSDPTGVNYEQYF
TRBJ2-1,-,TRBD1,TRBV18,TGTGCCAGCTCACCAGGGACAGGGGGCTACAATGAGCAGTTCTTC,CASSPGTGGYNEQFF
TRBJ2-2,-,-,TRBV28,TGTGCCAGCAGTAGCCCGGGGAGGGGGCACGGGGAGCTGTTTTTT,CASSSPGRGHGELFF
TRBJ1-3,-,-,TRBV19,TGTGCCAGTAGTCGCTACAGCGGAAACACCATATATTTT,CASSRYSGNTIYF
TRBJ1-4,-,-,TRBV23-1,TGCGCCAGCAGGACAATTAAATGGCGTCTGAGGACTAATGAAAAACTGTTTTTT,CASRTIKWRLRTNEKLFF
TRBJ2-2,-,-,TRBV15,TGTGCCACCAGCAGAAGATCGAACACCGGGGAGCTGTTTTTT,CATSRRSNTGELFF
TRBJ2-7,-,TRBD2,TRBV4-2,TGTGCCAGCAGCCAAGGGGGTAGCGGGGGGACCATTCACTACGAGCAGTACTTC,CASSQGGSGGTIHYEQYF
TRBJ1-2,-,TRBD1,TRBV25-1,TGTGCCAGCAGTGACAGGGGGCGCGATGGCTACACCTTC,CASSDRGRDGYTF
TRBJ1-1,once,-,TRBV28,TGTGCCAGCAGTCTGGGACGTCCCACTGAAGCTTTCTTT,CASSLGRPTEAFF
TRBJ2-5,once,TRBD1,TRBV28,TGTGCCAGCATTCTCATGAGGGGGACAGGGGAGACCCAGTACTTC,CASILMRGTGETQYF